This TCR beta chain stems from a study of CD8+CD57+ T cells in acquired aplastic anemia. Looking at the study overall: DNA from sorted CD4+ and CD8+ cells averaged about 3.2 ug. Regarding the study as a whole: Patients and controls shared 25 to 35 CD8+ CDR3 sequences, highly expressed in patients.

CDR3 and TCR beta VDJ profiling relied on a genomic DNA template. Via MiXCR, TCRdb re-called the reads, giving one row per CDR3 protein. There are about 180,000 distinct CDR3 sequences in the sample; roughly 60% occur only once, and about 44% lies in the top ten. V was trimmed by 5 bases and J by 4 bases, leaving 13 bases between them. The germline V gene has CDR1 KGHDR and CDR2 SFDVKD. CDR3 length: 14 amino acids. This clonotype occurred many times. Its antigen is as yet unknown. Patients sequenced had flow cytometry evidence of CD8+CD57+ cell expansion. Each patient carried a diagnosis of severe acquired aplastic anemia.

The J gene is TRBJ1-2, the V gene TRBV24-1; no clear D. The TCR originated in a human donor with aplastic anemia. The sequenced material came from sorted CD4+, CD8+, or CD8+CD57+ T cells (not recorded which) from PBMCs. CDR3 protein: CATSGPTDSYGYTF. CDR3 bases: TGTGCCACCAGTGGCCCGACGGACTCCTATGGCTACACCTTC.